This TCR beta chain was found in a study of T cells after yellow fever vaccination (dated by TCRdb to about 2019). With respect to the entire study: The SMART-Seq v4 Ultra Low Input RNA kit was used to prepare libraries from fractions with low cell numbers. To track T-cell clones before and after primary and booster YFV17D yellow fever vaccination, bulk TCR alpha and beta repertoires were sequenced longitudinally. Two healthy male donors, one aged 18 to 29 and one aged 30 to 39 years, were included in the cohort. Blood samples were taken at several timepoints before and after primary and secondary immunization, and bulk PBMC replicates and cell subsets were isolated.

About this clonotype: Its antigen has not been determined. Nothing much larger sits one base from this clone, and base qualities are not available.

Interpreted using the paper, the treatment or condition label stands for: live attenuated yellow fever vaccine strain. A standard Ficoll-Paque protocol was used to isolate PBMCs from peripheral blood. Dynabeads CD4 and CD8 positive selection kits were used to isolate CD4 and CD8 T-cell fractions. TriZol was used to extract RNA from bulk PBMCs, CD4 and CD8 fractions, and dextramer-positive and dextramer-negative fractions. The CDR3 runs 14 residues from the cysteine to the valine. The retained sequence is limited to the CDR3, 42 bases, with the frame set at the first base. Taken from the germline V gene, the CDR1 and CDR2 loops are SGHAT and FQNNGV. Compared with germline, V lacks 1 base and J lacks 4 bases; bases without a gene match: 4. This sample was sequenced with an Illumina NovaSeq 6000. TCR cDNA was synthesized by 5'RACE template switching, through which a universal primer site and unique molecular identifiers were introduced. Priming of cDNA synthesis was performed from both the TCR alpha and TCR beta constant segments. Two PCR steps were used to amplify libraries, with sample barcodes and sequencing adapters being added in the second step. Sequencing of the libraries was done on either Illumina HiSeq 2500 (2x100 bp) or NovaSeq (2x150 bp). The authors' pipeline ran thus. MIGEC was used to demultiplex reads and collapse the reads into UMI consensus sequences, and MiXCR was used for V(D)J alignment. Vaccine-responding clonotypes were identified with edgeR using replicate PBMC samples, with FDR below 0.01 and a log2 fold change above 5 up to day 15 being required. CD4 or CD8 identity was assigned to each bulk clonotype according to whether the clonotype was present at higher abundance in the sequenced CD4 repertoire or the sequenced CD8 repertoire. TCRdb itself trimmed the public reads at Q25 with fastp, ran MiXCR and retained productive beta chains. Duplicate CDR3 protein sequences are folded into a single record with the most common DNA and genes. TCRdb assigned the V and J calls; the authors' analysis was not used. The sample has about 340,000 distinct CDR3 sequences on record, 12% of them singletons. Of the sample, 2.5% to 4% falls within the top ten clones.

Study-wide conclusions, independent of this receptor: Computational filtering was required because FACS-sorted repertoires could contain abundant contaminating clonotypes from the bulk population. Because only a couple of donors were included in the study, the extent to which the findings can be generalized is limited. The secondary T-cell response was weaker than the primary response but faster, peaking on day 5 instead of day 15. A small fraction of clonotypes showed up in both the CD4 and CD8 compartments, probably as a result of convergent recombination. After the booster, most of the clones that had expanded following primary vaccination were detected again (about 95% of CD4 and around 90% of CD8), which suggests that memory was broadly maintained.

Recombination joined TRBV11-2 with TRBJ2-7, and TRBD2 matches 7 of the central bases. This specimen consisted of CD4+ T cells sorted from PBMCs, obtained 15 days after the yellow fever booster vaccination. The sequence came from a man aged 18-30 years who received the YFV17D yellow fever vaccine. The sequenced DNA is TGTGCCAGCAGCTTAGTGCCAGCGGGGTACGAGCAGTACGTC. This sequence encodes CASSLVPAGYEQYV.